This T cell receptor (beta chain) was obtained from a study of cytomegalovirus exposure and HLA in healthy donors. Study in general: The Caucasian-associated ancestry cluster held over 65% of more than 350 genotyped donors.

The germline V gene has CDR1 GTSNPN and CDR2 SVGIG (reference sequence). The germline V and J ends were trimmed by 0 bases and 0 bases, with 6 bases remaining between them. The CDR3 extends over 14 amino acids. PCR employed 60 Vbeta and 13 Jbeta primers. Clones were read by immunoSEQ multiplex PCR, and TCRdb kept only the in-frame ones, dropping some. Of about 98,000 clones in the sample, 83% were seen once. Regarding the study as a whole: A later analysis showed that HLA-associated TCR beta chains had undergone more clonal expansion than equally common others. High specificity and sensitivity for cytomegalovirus status were reported for the classifier.

Note on this clone: Its matching antigen is unknown.

This receptor was taken from a man aged 35-49 years in good health and CMV-seronegative. The chain couples TRBV30 to TRBJ1-5; D gene ambiguous. The sequencing input was PBMCs. The CDR3 sequence: CAWSVVASNQPQHF. CDR3 coding DNA: TGTGCCTGGAGTGTCGTGGCTAGCAATCAGCCCCAGCATTTT. Looking up the rest from reference TRBV30 and TRBJ1-5 gives the full variable domain: SQTIHQWPATLVQPVGSPLSLECTVEGTSNPNLYWYRQAAGRGLQLLFYSVGIGQISSEVPQNLSASRPQDRQFILSSKKLLLSDSGFYLCAWSVVASNQPQHFGDGTRLSIL.